This TCR beta chain was sequenced for a study of T cells in Graves' hyperthyroidism and ophthalmopathy (dated 2019 in TCRdb). Turning to the overall study: Peripheral blood samples were taken at the time of initial diagnosis, prior to any treatment. To identify TCR V-J signatures that set the groups apart, the researchers used a discovery cohort of about a hundred patients, made up of fewer than 50 with Graves' ophthalmopathy and around 58 with stable Graves' hyperthyroidism. Prospective prediction of ophthalmopathy was tested in an independent validation cohort of 18 to 20 hyperthyroidism patients and 15 to 17 patients who later progressed to ophthalmopathy. The 100 discovery patients were randomly split 7:3 into training and test sets. The study also compared thyroid tissue and blood T-cell repertoires from more than 5 Graves' hyperthyroidism patients. After blood sampling, hyperthyroidism patients were treated with methimazole at a starting dose of 30 mg daily, and ophthalmopathy patients were treated with high-dose intravenous methylprednisolone. The paper reports TCR Vbeta CDR3 sequencing of roughly 140 peripheral blood samples: over 40 ophthalmopathy, under 80 hyperthyroidism and approximately 17 progressor patients. Results and caveats for the whole study, not just this receptor: Sample size was not statistically predetermined, and investigators were not blinded to group allocation. Most expanded thyroid clonotypes (frequency above 0.001) were also detected in blood, suggesting blood repertoires may reflect thyroid immune responses. In validation, the model predicted progression to ophthalmopathy a median of about 6.5 months before onset, with around 70% sensitivity and more than 72% specificity. A model built on a 13 V-J signature distinguished ophthalmopathy from stable hyperthyroidism, reaching 85% to 90% sensitivity and about 81% specificity in cross-validation and 80%/75% in testing.

This clonotype appeared a few times. The specificity of this receptor is unknown. No base-level quality is on record; no much larger clone is a single base apart. The TCR beta CDR3 regions were amplified from RNA transcripts. The TCR CDR3 was subjected to a first round of RT-PCR using the HTBI primer set and the Qiagen OneStep RT-PCR kit. The libraries were constructed in a second round of multiplex PCR and then size-selected and purified. Sequencing of the libraries was done on an Illumina HiSeq2000 using paired-end 100 bp reads. Per the authors' processing: SOAPnuke was used to process the raw data, with reads discarded if the reads contained adapters or uncalled bases, had a mean Phred below 15, or lacked an exact constant-primer or identifier match. COPE v1.2.5 was used to merge the high-quality paired reads, and each unique nucleotide sequence was defined as a clonotype. Clonotypes were aligned to IMGT TRBV, TRBD and TRBJ reference segments using MiTCR v1.1. Analysis was restricted to V-J combinations with a frequency above 0.0001, which covered approximately 99% of repertoires. The TCS score was defined as F50 (clonal expansion) divided by E x V (chaos), with BLOSUM62-based TCRdist calculated between CDR3 peptides within each V-J. Welch's t-statistics and random forest reduced some 510 V-J features to about 13, which were used in a naive Bayes classifier (R e1071). TCRdb applied fastp at Q25 and MiXCR to the public reads, then kept only in-frame beta chains. Each entry is one CDR3 protein sequence, shown with its most common DNA and genes. Clone size and V and J calls follow TCRdb, not the original study. The sample table shows about 350,000 distinct CDR3 sequences, and 15% to 20% are seen once. The ten largest make up 15% of the sample.

Ophthalmopathy patients had moderately to severely active disease, Clinical Activity Score of at least 3, NOSPECS grade of at least 4, and duration under 3 months. Patients with uncontrolled infections, other autoimmune diseases, pregnancy or lactation were excluded. Diagnoses were established on the basis of clinical symptoms, serum thyroxine and TRAb, thyroid ultrasound, and orbital computed tomography. Ficoll-Paque density gradient centrifugation was used to isolate PBMCs from approximately 10 ml of fresh peripheral blood. Total RNA was extracted using Trizol reagent, and RNA quality was assessed on an Agilent 2100 Bioanalyzer. The CDR3 starts with the cysteine, ends with the phenylalanine, and has 16 residues. Only the CDR3 DNA stays, 48 bases, in frame from base 1. The V end loses 0 bases and the J end loses 2 bases, and a stretch of 13 bases separates them. CDR1 and CDR2 are read off the germline V gene as LGHNA and YSLEER.

Sequences were obtained from blood. The TCR was taken from a woman between 40 and 55 years old with Graves' ophthalmopathy. Recombination joined TRBV4-3 with TRBJ1-2, and possibly TRBD1, on 5 matching bases. The bases read TGCGCCAGCAGCCAAGAATTCTCAGGGCAGAACTATGGCTACACCTTC. The encoded protein is CASSQEFSGQNYGYTF.